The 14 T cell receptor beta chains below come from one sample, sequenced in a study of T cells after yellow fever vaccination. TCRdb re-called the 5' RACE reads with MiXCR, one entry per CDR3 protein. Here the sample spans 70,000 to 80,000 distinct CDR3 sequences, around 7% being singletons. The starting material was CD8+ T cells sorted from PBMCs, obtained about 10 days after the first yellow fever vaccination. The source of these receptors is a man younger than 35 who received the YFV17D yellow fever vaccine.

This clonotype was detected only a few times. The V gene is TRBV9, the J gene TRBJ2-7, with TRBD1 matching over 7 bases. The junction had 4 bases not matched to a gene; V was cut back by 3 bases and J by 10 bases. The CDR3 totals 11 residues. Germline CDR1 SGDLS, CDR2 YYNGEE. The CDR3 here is CASSEGTEQYF. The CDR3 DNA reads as TGTGCCAGCAGCGAGGGGACAGAACAGTACTTC.

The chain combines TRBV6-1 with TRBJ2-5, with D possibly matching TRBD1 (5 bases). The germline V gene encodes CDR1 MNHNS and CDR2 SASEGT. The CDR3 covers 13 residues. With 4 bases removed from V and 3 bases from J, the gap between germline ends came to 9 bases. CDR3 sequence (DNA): TGTGCCAGCAGTGGGACGACAGAAGAGACCCAGTACTTC. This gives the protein CASSGTTEETQYF.

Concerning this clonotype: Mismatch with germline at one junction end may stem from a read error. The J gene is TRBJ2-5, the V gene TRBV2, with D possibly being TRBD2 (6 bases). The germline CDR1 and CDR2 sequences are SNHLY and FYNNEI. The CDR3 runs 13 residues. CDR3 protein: CASRVPGVETQCF. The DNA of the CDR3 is TGTGCCAGCAGGGTACCGGGGGTAGAGACCCAGTGCTTC.

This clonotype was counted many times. CDR3 amino acids: CSVEPPAGRDEQFF. DNA of the CDR3: TGCAGCGTTGAACCCCCAGCAGGAAGGGATGAGCAGTTCTTC. The chain is built from TRBV29-1 and TRBJ2-1, with unresolved D. V was clipped by 2 bases and J by 8 bases, with 16 bases between them. Per germline, CDR1 SQVTM and CDR2 ANQGSEA. The CDR3 totals 14 residues.

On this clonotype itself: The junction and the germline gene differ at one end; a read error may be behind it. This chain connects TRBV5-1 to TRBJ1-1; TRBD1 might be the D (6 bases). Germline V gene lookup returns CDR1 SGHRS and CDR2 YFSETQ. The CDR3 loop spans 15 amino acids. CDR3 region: CASSFVVRDNNEAFF. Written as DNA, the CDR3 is TGCGCCAGCAGTTTTGTGGTACGGGACAACAATGAAGCTTTCTTT. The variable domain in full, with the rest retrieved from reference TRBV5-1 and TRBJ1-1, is KAGVTQTPRYLIKTRGQQVTLSCSPISGHRSVSWYQQTPGQGLQFLFEYFSETQRNKGNFPGRFSGRQFSNSRSEMNVSTLELGDSALYLCASSFVVRDNNEAFFGQGTRLTVV.

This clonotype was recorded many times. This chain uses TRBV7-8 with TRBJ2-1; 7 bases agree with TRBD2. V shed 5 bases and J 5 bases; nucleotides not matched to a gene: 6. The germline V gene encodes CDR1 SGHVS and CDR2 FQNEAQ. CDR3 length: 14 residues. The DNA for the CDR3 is TGTGCCAGCAGCGTGGCTAGCGGAAACAATGAGCAGTTCTTC. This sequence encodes CASSVASGNNEQFF.

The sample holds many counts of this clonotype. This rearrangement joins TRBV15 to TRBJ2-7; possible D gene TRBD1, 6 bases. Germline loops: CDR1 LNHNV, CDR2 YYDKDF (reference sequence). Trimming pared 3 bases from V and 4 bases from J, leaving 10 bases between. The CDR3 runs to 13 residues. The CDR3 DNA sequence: TGTGCCACCAGCAGCGGCAGGGGTTACGAGCAGTACGTC. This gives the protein CATSSGRGYEQYV.

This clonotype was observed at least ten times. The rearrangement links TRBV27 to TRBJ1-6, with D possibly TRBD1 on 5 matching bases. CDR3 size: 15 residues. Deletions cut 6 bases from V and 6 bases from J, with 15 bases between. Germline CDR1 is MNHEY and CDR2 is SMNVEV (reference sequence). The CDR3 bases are TGTGCCAGCAGCCCACTCGGGACCCTTAATTCACCCCTCCACTTT. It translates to CASSPLGTLNSPLHF.

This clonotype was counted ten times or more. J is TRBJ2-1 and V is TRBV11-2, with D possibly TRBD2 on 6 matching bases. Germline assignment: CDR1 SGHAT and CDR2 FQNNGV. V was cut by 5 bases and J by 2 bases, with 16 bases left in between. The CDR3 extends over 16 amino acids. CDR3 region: CASSDSRREAYNEQFF. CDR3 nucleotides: TGTGCCAGCAGCGACAGCCGGAGGGAGGCCTACAATGAGCAGTTCTTC. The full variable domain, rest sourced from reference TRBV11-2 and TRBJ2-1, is EAGVAQSPRYKIIEKRQSVAFWCNPISGHATLYWYQQILGQGPKLLIQFQNNGVVDDSQLPKDRFSAERLKGVDSTLKIQPAKLEDSAVYLCASSDSRREAYNEQFFGPGTRLTVL.

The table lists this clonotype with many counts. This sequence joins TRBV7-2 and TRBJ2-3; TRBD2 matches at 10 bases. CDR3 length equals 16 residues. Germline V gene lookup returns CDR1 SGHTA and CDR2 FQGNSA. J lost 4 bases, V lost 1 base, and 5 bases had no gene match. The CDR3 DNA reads TGTGCCAGCAGCTTAGGCAGCGGGGGGGTTGCAGATACGCAGTATTTT. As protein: CASSLGSGGVADTQYF.

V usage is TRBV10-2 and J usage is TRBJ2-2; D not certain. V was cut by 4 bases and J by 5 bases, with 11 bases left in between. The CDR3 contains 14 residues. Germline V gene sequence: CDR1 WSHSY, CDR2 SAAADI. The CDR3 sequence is CASSARARTGELFF. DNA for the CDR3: TGCGCCAGCAGTGCAAGGGCGCGGACCGGGGAGCTGTTTTTT.

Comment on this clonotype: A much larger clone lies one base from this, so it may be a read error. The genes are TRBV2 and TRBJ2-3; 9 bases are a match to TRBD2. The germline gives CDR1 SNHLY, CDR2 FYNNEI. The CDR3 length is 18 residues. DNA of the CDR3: TGTGCCAGCAGTGACGCACTAGCGGGTAGAACTAGCACAGATACGCTGTATTTT. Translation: CASSDALAGRTSTDTLYF.

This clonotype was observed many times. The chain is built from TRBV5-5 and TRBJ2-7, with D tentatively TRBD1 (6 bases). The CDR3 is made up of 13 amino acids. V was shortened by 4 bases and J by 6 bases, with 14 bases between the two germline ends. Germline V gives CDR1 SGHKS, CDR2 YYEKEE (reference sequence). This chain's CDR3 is CASSPDSVGEQYV. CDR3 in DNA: TGTGCCAGCAGCCCGGACAGTGTCGGCGAGCAGTACGTC.

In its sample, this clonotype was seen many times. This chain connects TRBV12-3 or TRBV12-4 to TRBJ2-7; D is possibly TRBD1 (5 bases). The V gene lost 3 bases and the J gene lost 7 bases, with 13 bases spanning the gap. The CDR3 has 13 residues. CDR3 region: CASSFIRGIEQYF. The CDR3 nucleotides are TGTGCCAGCAGTTTTATAAGGGGAATAGAGCAGTACTTC.